This T cell receptor beta chain originates from a study of technical replicates of blood from four donors. Repertoires were generated with immunoSEQ multiplex PCR, while TCRdb's copy carries only in-frame clones and drops some. The sample has around 80,000 clones; 95% to 98% are singletons. V lost 6 bases and J lost 6, with 20 bases in between. From germline, CDR1 is MDHEN and CDR2 SYDVKM. The length of the CDR3 is 16 residues. The material sequenced was T cells isolated from PBMCs. The chain employs TRBV28 and TRBJ2-2; tentatively, D is TRBD1 (6 bases). This TCR derives from a human donor in good health. CDR3 residues: CASRAYRQDSPGELFF. For the CDR3, the DNA is TGTGCCAGCAGAGCTTACCGACAGGACTCCCCCGGGGAGCTGTTTTTT.